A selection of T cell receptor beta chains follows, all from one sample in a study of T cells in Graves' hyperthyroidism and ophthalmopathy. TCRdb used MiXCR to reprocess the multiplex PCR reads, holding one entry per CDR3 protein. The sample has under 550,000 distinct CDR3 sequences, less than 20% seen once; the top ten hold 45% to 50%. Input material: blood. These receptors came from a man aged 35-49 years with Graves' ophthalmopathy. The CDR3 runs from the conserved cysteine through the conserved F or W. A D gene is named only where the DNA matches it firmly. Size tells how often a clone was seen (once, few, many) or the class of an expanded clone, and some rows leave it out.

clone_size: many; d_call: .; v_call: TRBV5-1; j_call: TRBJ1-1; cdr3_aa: CASSRHRDTEAFF; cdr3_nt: TGCGCCAGCAGCAGGCACAGGGACACTGAAGCTTTCTTT
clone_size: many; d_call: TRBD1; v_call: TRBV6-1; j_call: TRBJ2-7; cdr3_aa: CASSATGTGTQYF; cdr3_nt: TGTGCCAGCAGCGCGACAGGGACAGGAACGCAGTACTTC
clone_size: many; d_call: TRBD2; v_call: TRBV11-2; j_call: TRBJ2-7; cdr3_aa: CASSPPRTSGRAYEQYF; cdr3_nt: TGTGCCAGCAGCCCTCCCCGGACTAGCGGGAGGGCCTACGAGCAGTACTTC
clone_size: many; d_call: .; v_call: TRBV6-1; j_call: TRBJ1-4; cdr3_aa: CASSEGEFATNEKLFF; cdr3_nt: TGTGCCAGCAGTGAAGGAGAGTTTGCAACTAATGAAAAACTGTTTTTT
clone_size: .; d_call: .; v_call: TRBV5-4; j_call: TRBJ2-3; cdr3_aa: CASSLRQIVSTDTQYF; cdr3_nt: TGTGCCAGCAGCTTGCGGCAAATCGTGAGCACAGATACGCAGTATTTT
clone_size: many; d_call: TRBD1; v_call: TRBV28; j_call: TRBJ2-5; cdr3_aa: CASIKGQGSSQYF; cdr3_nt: TGTGCCAGCATAAAGGGACAGGGCTCCTCCCAGTACTTC
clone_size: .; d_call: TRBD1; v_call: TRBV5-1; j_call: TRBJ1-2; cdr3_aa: CASRKDRAFYGYTF; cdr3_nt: TGCGCCAGCAGAAAGGACAGGGCGTTTTATGGCTACACCTTC
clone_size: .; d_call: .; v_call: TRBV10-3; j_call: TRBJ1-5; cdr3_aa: CAISDRANQPQHF; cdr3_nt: TGTGCCATCAGTGACAGGGCCAATCAGCCCCAGCATTTT
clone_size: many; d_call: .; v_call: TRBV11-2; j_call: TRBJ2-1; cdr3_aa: CASSLRGTGDNEQFF; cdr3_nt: TGTGCCAGCAGCTTACGTGGCACGGGGGACAATGAGCAGTTCTTC
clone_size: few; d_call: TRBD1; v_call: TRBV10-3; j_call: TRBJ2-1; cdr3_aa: CAIRDRVGEQFF; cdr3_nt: TGTGCCATCAGGGACAGGGTGGGTGAGCAGTTCTTC
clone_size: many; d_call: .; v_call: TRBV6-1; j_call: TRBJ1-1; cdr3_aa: CASSESVNTEAFF; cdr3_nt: TGTGCCAGCAGTGAATCGGTGAACACTGAAGCTTTCTTT
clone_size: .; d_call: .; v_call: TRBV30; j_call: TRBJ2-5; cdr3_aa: CAWSITGPETQYF; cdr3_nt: TGTGCCTGGAGCATCACGGGTCCAGAGACCCAGTACTTC
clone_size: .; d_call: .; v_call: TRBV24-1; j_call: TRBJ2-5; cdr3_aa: CATSDGGQETQYF; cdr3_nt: TGTGCCACCAGTGATGGGGGCCAAGAGACCCAGTACTTC
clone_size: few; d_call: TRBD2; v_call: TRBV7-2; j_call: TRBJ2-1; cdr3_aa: CASSFSGRAEWNEQFF; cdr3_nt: TGTGCCAGCAGTTTTAGCGGGAGGGCAGAATGGAATGAGCAGTTCTTC
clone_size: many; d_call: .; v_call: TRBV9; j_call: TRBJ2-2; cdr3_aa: CASSQTPTADTGELFF; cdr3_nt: TGTGCCAGCAGCCAAACCCCGACAGCAGACACCGGGGAGCTGTTTTTT
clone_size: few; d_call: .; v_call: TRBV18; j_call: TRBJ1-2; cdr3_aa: CASSPDEGRRGGPGYTF; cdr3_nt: TGTGCCAGCTCACCGGACGAGGGACGGAGAGGCGGGCCTGGCTACACCTTC
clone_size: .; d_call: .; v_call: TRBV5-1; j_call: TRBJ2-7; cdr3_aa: CASSYDGSASYEQYF; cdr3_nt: TGCGCCAGCAGTTACGACGGGAGCGCCTCCTACGAGCAGTACTTC
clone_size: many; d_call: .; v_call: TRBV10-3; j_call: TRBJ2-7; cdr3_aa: CAISRDTLREQYF; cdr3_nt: TGTGCCATCAGCCGGGACACCCTACGAGAGCAGTACTTC
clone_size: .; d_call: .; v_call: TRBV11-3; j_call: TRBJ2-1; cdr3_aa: CASSLGTVSSYNEQFF; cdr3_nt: TGTGCCAGCAGCTTAGGAACCGTGAGCTCCTACAATGAGCAGTTCTTC
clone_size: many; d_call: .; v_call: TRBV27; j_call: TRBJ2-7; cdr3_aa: CASSRTTSSYEQYF; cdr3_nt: TGTGCCAGCAGTCGGACTACCAGTTCCTACGAGCAGTACTTC
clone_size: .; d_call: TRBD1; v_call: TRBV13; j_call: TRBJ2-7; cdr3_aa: CASSSTGVPYEQYF; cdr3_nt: TGTGCCAGCAGCTCCACAGGGGTTCCCTACGAGCAGTACTTC
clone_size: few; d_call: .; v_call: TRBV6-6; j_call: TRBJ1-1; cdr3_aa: CASSYSVRQNTEAFF; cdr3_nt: TGTGCCAGCAGTTACTCCGTCCGGCAGAACACTGAAGCTTTCTTT